A single sample gave rise to the 9 T cell receptor beta chains below, sequenced in a study of T cells expressing NK-cell markers. From its re-call of the 5' RACE reads, TCRdb lists each CDR3 protein once, without DNA. The repertoire table contains under 600,000 distinct CDR3 sequences. Sequenced sample: blood T cells: a sorted CD56 or NKG2C T cell subset, CD4+ or CD8+ T cells, or bulk PBMC T cells (not recorded which). The receptors originated from a woman aged 45-65 years in good health.

The rearrangement uses TRBV3-1 and TRBJ1-2. Germline V gene lookup returns CDR1 LGHDT and CDR2 YNNKEL (reference sequence). This CDR3 region has 13 residues. The CDR3 sequence: CASSQRTSSGYTF.

The rearrangement joins TRBV5-1 to TRBJ1-1; as DNA is missing, the TRBD1 call by TCRdb cannot be tested. The CDR3 contains 16 residues. Germline values: CDR1 SGHRS, CDR2 YFSETQ. The chain's CDR3 is CASSLDGGIISGEAFF. Together with reference TRBV5-1 and TRBJ1-1, the CDR3 gives the full variable domain: KAGVTQTPRYLIKTRGQQVTLSCSPISGHRSVSWYQQTPGQGLQFLFEYFSETQRNKGNFPGRFSGRQFSNSRSEMNVSTLELGDSALYLCASSLDGGIISGEAFFGQGTRLTVV.

The V call is TRBV6-5, the J call TRBJ1-1. CDR1 MNHEY and CDR2 SVGAGI come from the germline V gene. The CDR3 has 12 amino acids. This CDR3 reads CASSYSWSEAFF.

The chain couples TRBV5-1 to TRBJ1-2. This CDR3 comprises 14 residues. The germline CDR1 and CDR2 sequences are SGHRS and YFSETQ. CDR3 loop: CASSPAMGEDGYTF.

This chain connects TRBV27 to TRBJ1-5. The V gene's germline CDR1 is MNHEY and CDR2 SMNVEV (reference sequence). This CDR3 contains 13 residues. The CDR3 loop is CAASNGPLMTQHF.

The V call is TRBV9, the J call TRBJ2-5. This CDR3 region has 14 residues. CDR1 and CDR2 (germline): SGDLS, YYNGEE. CDR3 residues: CASSVEVYQETQYF.

V is TRBV15 and J is TRBJ2-5. The germline CDR1 and CDR2 sequences are LNHNV and YYDKDF (reference sequence). The CDR3 loop spans 14 amino acids. CDR3 sequence: CATSGRRGQETQYF. Based on the CDR3 plus reference TRBV15 and TRBJ2-5, the full variable domain is DAMVIQNPRYQVTQFGKPVTLSCSQTLNHNVMYWYQQKSSQAPKLLFHYYDKDFNNEADTPDNFQSRRPNTSFCFLDIRSPGLGDTAMYLCATSGRRGQETQYFGPGTRLLVL.

The genes are TRBV12-3 or TRBV12-4 and TRBJ2-3. This CDR3 is built from 15 residues. CDR3 sequence: CASSPRLPSTDTQYF.

The V call is TRBV12-3 or TRBV12-4, the J call TRBJ2-7; the D gene TCRdb calls, TRBD2, cannot be checked with no DNA. The CDR3 spans 15 residues. CDR3 loop: CASRQTSGTNYEQYF.